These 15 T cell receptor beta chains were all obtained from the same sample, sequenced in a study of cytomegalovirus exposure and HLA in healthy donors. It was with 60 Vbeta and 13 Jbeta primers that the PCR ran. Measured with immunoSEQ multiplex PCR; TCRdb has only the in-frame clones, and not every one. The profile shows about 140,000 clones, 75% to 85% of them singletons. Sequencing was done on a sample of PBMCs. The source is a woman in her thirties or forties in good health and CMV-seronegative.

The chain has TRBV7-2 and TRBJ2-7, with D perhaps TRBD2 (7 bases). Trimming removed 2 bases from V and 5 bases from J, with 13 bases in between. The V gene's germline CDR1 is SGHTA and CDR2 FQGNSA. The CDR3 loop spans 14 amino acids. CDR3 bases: TGTGCCAGCAGCTTATGGGGGGGGCAGAACGAGCAGTACTTC. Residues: CASSLWGGQNEQYF.

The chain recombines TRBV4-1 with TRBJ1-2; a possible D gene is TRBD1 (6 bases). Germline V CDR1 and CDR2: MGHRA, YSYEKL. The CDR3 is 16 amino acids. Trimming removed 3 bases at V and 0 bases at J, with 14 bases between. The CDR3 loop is CASSQADRTANYGYTF. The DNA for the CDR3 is TGCGCCAGCAGCCAGGCGGATAGGACAGCTAACTATGGCTACACCTTC.

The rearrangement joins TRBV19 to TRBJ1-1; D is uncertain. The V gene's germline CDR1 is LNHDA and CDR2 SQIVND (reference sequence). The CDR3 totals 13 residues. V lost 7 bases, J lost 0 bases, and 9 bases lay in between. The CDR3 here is CASTIYMNTEAFF. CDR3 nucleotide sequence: TGTGCCAGTACCATTTACATGAACACTGAAGCTTTCTTT.

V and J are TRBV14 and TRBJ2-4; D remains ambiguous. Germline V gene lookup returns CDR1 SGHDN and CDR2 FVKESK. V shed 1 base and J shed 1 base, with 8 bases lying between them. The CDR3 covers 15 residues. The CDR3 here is CASSQASAAKNIQYF. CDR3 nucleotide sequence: TGTGCCAGCAGCCAAGCAAGTGCGGCCAAAAACATTCAGTACTTC.

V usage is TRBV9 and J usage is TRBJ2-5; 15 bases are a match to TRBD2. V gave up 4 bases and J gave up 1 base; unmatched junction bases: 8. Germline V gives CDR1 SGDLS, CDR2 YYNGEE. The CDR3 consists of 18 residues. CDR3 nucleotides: TGTGCCAGCAGCCCGGGGACTAGCGGGGGGCGGCTCCAAGAGACCCAGTACTTC. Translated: CASSPGTSGGRLQETQYF.

The CDR3 is CASSPKTGGNSDTQYF. CDR3 nucleotides: TGCGCCAGCAGCCCAAAGACAGGGGGCAACTCAGATACGCAGTATTTT. The chain uses TRBV5-1 and TRBJ2-3, with 10 nucleotides matching TRBD1. There are 16 residues in the CDR3. V was pared by 4 bases and J by 4 bases, with 9 bases of the junction left unmatched. In germline, CDR1 is SGHRS, CDR2 YFSETQ. The variable domain in full, with the rest retrieved from reference TRBV5-1 and TRBJ2-3, is KAGVTQTPRYLIKTRGQQVTLSCSPISGHRSVSWYQQTPGQGLQFLFEYFSETQRNKGNFPGRFSGRQFSNSRSEMNVSTLELGDSALYLCASSPKTGGNSDTQYFGPGTRLTVL.

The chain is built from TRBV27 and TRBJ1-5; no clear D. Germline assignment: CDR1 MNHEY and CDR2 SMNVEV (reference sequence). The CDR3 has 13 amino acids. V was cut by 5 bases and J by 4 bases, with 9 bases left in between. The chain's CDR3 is CASSTYQNQPQHF. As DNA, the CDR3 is TGTGCCAGCAGTACTTACCAAAATCAGCCCCAGCATTTT.

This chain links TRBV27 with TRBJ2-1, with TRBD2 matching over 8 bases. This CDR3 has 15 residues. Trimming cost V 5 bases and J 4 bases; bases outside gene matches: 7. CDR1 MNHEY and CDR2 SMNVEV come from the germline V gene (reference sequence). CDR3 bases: TGTGCCAGCAGTCTCGGGGGGGCCCGGTACAATGAGCAGTTCTTC. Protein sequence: CASSLGGARYNEQFF.

The CDR3 region has the DNA TGTGCCAGCAGCTTTACCGGGACAGGGGGCAGGGATTCACCCCTCCACTTT. The encoded protein is CASSFTGTGGRDSPLHF. The rearrangement uses TRBV7-3 and TRBJ1-6; 12 nucleotides agree with TRBD1. After removal of 3 bases from V and 8 bases from J, the junction contained 8 bases not matched to a gene. Germline CDR1 SGHTA, CDR2 FQGTGA. The CDR3 consists of 17 residues.

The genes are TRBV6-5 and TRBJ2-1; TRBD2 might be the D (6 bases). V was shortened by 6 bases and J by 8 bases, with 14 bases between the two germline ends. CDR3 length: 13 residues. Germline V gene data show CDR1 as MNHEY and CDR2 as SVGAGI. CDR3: CASSRGGVDEQFF. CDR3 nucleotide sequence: TGTGCCAGCAGCCGCGGCGGGGTTGATGAGCAGTTCTTC.

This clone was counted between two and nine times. DNA of the CDR3: TGTGCCAGCAGTCCGGACATTTTTTCTGGAAACACCATATATTTT. This gives the protein CASSPDIFSGNTIYF. The rearrangement joins TRBV6-5 to TRBJ1-3; weak D call: TRBD1 (5 bases). The CDR3 is made up of 15 amino acids. Deletions cut 5 bases from V and 1 base from J, with 12 bases between. Germline V lookup: CDR1 MNHEY, CDR2 SVGAGI.

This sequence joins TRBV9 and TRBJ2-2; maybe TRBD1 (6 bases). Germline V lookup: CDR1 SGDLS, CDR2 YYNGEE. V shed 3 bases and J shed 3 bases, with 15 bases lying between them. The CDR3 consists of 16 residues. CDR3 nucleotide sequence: TGTGCCAGCAGCGCGATACAGGGAAGATACACCGGGGAGCTGTTTTTT. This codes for CASSAIQGRYTGELFF.

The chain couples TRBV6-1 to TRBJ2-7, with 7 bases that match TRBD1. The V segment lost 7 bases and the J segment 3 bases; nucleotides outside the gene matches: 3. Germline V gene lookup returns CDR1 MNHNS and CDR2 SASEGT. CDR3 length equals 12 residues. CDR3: CASKTGSYEQYF. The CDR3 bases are TGTGCCAGCAAGACAGGGAGCTACGAGCAGTACTTC.

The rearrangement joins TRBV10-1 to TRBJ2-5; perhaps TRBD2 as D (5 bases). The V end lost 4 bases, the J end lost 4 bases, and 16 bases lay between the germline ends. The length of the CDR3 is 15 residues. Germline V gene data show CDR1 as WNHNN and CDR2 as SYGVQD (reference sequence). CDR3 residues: CASSVRTNAGETQYF. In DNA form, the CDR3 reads TGCGCCAGCAGTGTCAGGACCAACGCGGGAGAGACCCAGTACTTC.

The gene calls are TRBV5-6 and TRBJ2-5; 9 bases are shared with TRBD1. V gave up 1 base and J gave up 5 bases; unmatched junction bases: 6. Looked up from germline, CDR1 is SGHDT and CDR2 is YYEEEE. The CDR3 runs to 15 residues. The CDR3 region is CASSLLRDRVETQYF. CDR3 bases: TGTGCCAGCAGCTTGCTCCGGGACAGGGTGGAGACCCAGTACTTC.